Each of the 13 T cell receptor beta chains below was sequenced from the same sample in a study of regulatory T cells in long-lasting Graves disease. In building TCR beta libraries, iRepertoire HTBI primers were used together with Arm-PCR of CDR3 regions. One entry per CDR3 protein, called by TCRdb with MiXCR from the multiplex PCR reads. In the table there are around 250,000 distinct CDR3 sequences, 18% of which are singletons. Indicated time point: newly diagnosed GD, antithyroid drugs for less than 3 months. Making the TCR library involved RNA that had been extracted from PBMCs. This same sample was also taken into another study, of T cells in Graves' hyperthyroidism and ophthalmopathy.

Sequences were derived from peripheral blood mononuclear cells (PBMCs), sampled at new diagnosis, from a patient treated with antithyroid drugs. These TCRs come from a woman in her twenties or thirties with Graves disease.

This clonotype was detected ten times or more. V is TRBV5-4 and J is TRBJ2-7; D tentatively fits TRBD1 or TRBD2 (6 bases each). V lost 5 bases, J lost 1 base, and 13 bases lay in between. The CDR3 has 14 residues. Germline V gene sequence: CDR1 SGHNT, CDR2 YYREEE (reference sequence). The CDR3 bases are TGTGCCAGCAGTACGGGGGCGGGTTCCTACGAGCAGTACTTC. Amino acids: CASSTGAGSYEQYF.

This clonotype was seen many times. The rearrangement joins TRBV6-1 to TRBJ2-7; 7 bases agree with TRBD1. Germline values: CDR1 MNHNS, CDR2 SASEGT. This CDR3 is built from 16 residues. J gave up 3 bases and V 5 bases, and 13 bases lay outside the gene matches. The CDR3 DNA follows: TGTGCCAGCAGTCGACAGACAGGGTGGATTCTCTACGAGCAGTACTTC. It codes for CASSRQTGWILYEQYF.

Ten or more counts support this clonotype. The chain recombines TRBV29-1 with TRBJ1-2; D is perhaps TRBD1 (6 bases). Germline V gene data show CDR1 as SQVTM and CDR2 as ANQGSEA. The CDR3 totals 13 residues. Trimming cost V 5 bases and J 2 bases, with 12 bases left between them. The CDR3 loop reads CSVWVGQNYGYTF. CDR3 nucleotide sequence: TGCAGCGTTTGGGTCGGACAGAACTATGGCTACACCTTC.

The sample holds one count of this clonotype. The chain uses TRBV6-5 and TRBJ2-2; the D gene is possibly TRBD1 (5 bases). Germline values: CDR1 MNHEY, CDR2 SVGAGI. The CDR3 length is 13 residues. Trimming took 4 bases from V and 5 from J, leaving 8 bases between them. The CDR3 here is CASSWKGTGELFF. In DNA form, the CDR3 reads TGTGCCAGCAGTTGGAAGGGGACCGGGGAGCTGTTTTTT.

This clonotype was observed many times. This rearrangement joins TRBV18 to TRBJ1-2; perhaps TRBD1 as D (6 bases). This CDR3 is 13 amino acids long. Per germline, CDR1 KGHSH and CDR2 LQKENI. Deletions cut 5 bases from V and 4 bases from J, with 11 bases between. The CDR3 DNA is TGTGCCAGCTCAGAAGGACAGCTCTATGGCTACACCTTC. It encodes CASSEGQLYGYTF.

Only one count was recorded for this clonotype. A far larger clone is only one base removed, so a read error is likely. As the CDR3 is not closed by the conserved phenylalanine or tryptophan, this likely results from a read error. The chain's CDR3 is CASSLGGQGGTEAFL. DNA of the CDR3: TGTGCCAGCAGCTTGGGAGGGCAGGGGGGGACTGAAGCTTTCCTT. V gene TRBV7-8 combines with J gene TRBJ1-1, with 7 bases identical to TRBD1. CDR3 length: 15 residues. The V segment lost 3 bases and the J segment 5 bases; nucleotides outside the gene matches: 9. CDR1 is SGHVS and CDR2 is FQNEAQ in the germline V gene.

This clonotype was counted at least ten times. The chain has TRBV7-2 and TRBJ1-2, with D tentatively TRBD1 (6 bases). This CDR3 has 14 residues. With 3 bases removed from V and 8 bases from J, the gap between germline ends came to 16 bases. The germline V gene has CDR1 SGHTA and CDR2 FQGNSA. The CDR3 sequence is CASSLSWGARGYTF. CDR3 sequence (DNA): TGTGCCAGCAGCTTGAGTTGGGGGGCGCGGGGCTACACCTTC.

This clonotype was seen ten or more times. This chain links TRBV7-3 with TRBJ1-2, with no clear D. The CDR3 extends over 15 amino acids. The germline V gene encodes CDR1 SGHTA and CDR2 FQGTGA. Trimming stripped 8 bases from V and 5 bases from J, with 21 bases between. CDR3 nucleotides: TGTGCCAGCCGGGCCGGCCCCGAAGTCGTGTATGGCTACACCTTC. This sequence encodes CASRAGPEVVYGYTF.

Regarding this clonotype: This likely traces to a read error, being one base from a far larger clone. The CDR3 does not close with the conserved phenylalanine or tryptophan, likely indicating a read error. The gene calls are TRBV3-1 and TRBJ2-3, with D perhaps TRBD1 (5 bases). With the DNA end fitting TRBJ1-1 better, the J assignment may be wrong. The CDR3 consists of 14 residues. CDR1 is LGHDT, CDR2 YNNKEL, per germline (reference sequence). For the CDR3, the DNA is TGTGCCAGCAGCCAAGGCACGGGGGGGACTGAAGCTTTCGTT. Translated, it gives CASSQGTGGTEAFV.

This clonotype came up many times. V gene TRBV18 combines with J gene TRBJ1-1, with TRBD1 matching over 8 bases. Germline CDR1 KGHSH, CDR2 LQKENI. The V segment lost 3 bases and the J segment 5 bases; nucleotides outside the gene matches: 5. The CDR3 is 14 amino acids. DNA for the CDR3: TGTGCCAGCTCACCCGGGACAGGAGGAACTGAAGCTTTCTTT. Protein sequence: CASSPGTGGTEAFF.

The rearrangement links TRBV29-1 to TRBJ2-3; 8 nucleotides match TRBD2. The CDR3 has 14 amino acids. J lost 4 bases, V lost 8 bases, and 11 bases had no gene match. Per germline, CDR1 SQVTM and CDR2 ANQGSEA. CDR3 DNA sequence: TGCAGCATCCGAGGAAGCGGGAGCCCAGATACGCAGTATTTT. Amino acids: CSIRGSGSPDTQYF.

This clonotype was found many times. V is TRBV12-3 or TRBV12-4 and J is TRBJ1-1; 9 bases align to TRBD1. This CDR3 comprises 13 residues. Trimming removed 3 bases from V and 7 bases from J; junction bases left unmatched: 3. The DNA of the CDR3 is TGTGCCAGCAGTTTCGGGACAGGGCTTGAAGCTTTCTTT. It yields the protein CASSFGTGLEAFF.

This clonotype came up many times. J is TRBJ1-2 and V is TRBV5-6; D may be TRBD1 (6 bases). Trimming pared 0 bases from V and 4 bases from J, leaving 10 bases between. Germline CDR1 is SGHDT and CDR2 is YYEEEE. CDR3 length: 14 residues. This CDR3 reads CASSLVGGSYGYTF. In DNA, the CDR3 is TGTGCCAGCAGCTTGGTAGGGGGGTCCTATGGCTACACCTTC.